This T cell receptor beta chain derives from a study of Ad26.COV2.S vaccination and SARS-CoV-2 variants. Data came from immunoSEQ multiplex PCR; TCRdb stores just in-frame clones and leaves some out. The data hold 430,000 or so clones, with roughly nine tenths observed a single time. Deletions cut 6 bases from V and 8 bases from J, with 16 bases between. CDR3 length: 14 residues. Germline V gene data show CDR1 as MNHEY and CDR2 as SVGAGI. Treatment of the sample: 19 received Ad26.COV2.S at low or high dose, single or two shots; 5 received placebo; per-sample allocation not given. On day 63 after the first injection, vaccine and placebo recipients gave samples.

The specimen comprised peripheral blood, sampled in a trial of Ad26.COV2.S vaccine versus placebo. The chain uses TRBV6-5 and TRBJ1-4; the D is unclear. The sequence was collected from a person aged 18-60 years who received the Ad26.COV2.S COVID-19 vaccine or a placebo. This CDR3 is CASSPFRSREKLFF. The CDR3 region has the DNA TGTGCCAGCAGCCCCTTTAGATCTCGGGAAAAACTGTTTTTT.